The 31 T cell receptor beta chains presented below share a single source sample, sequenced in a study of cytomegalovirus exposure and HLA in healthy donors. PCR used 60 Vbeta primers and 13 Jbeta primers. Only in-frame clones appear in the TCRdb table, and some are missing; sequencing was by immunoSEQ multiplex PCR. The table lists 140,000 to 150,000 clones, over 80% of them singletons. Sample: PBMCs. Receptors originate from a male donor in good health and CMV-seronegative.

The CDR3: CSVEDQRGGYGYTF. The CDR3 DNA reads TGCAGCGTTGAAGATCAGAGGGGAGGGTATGGCTACACCTTC. V is TRBV29-1 and J is TRBJ1-2; the D gene is possibly TRBD1 (5 bases). Trimming took off 0 bases at V and 5 bases at J, with 13 bases between the two ends. The CDR3 has 14 residues. CDR1 SQVTM and CDR2 ANQGSEA come from the germline V gene.

The chain couples TRBV15 to TRBJ2-7; possible D gene TRBD1, 6 bases. CDR3 length: 17 residues. The germline V gene encodes CDR1 LNHNV and CDR2 YYDKDF (reference sequence). Trimming shortened V by 5 bases and J by 2 bases, and 22 bases separated the two germline ends. The CDR3 nucleotides read TGTGCCACCAGCGCCTCGGGACACGAAATCCAAACCTACGAGCAGTACTTC. This translates into CATSASGHEIQTYEQYF.

The rearrangement joins TRBV7-9 to TRBJ1-1, with no clear D. The V gene lost 5 bases and the J gene lost 0 bases, with 10 bases spanning the gap. Germline loops: CDR1 SEHNR, CDR2 FQNEAQ (reference sequence). CDR3 size: 14 residues. The CDR3 sequence: CASSIGVMNTEAFF. DNA of the CDR3: TGTGCCAGCAGCATCGGGGTCATGAACACTGAAGCTTTCTTT.

The CDR3 coding sequence is TGTGCCAGCTCACCAGGGGGGACAGGGTCCTACGAGCAGTACTTC. This gives the protein CASSPGGTGSYEQYF. This chain connects TRBV18 to TRBJ2-7, with 9 bases aligning to TRBD1. After removal of 2 bases from V and 1 base from J, the junction contained 3 bases not matched to a gene. Germline V gene sequence: CDR1 KGHSH, CDR2 LQKENI. CDR3 length: 15 amino acids.

DNA for the CDR3: TGTGCCAGCAGTCTAGGAATGGTCTACGAGCAGTACTTC. Its protein product is CASSLGMVYEQYF. The V gene is TRBV28, the J gene TRBJ2-7; D gene ambiguous. This CDR3 has 13 amino acids. From germline, CDR1 is MDHEN and CDR2 SYDVKM. The ends were cut back, 5 bases at V and 3 bases at J, with 11 bases in the middle.

This CDR3 reads CASSQVQENTEAFF. CDR3 coding DNA: TGTGCCAGCAGCCAAGTGCAGGAGAACACTGAAGCTTTCTTT. V usage is TRBV4-2 and J usage is TRBJ1-1, with unresolved D. CDR3 length equals 14 residues. Germline values: CDR1 LGHNA, CDR2 YNFKEQ. Trimming pared 1 base from V and 1 base from J, leaving 7 bases between.

V is TRBV7-9 and J is TRBJ1-3; no firm D call. Germline V CDR1 and CDR2: SEHNR, FQNEAQ (reference sequence). The CDR3 is made up of 13 amino acids. The V gene lost 8 bases and the J gene lost 4 bases, with 12 bases spanning the gap. CDR3 in DNA: TGTGCCAGCCGGACGGGGTACGGAAACACCATATATTTT. Its translation: CASRTGYGNTIYF.

The chain links TRBV29-1 to TRBJ1-2; D gene uncertain. Per germline, CDR1 SQVTM and CDR2 ANQGSEA. The CDR3 is 15 residues long. V was clipped by 0 bases and J by 0 bases, with 11 bases between them. In nucleotides, the CDR3 is TGCAGCGTTGAAGAACAAACAGAAGCTAACTATGGCTACACCTTC. Encoded protein: CSVEEQTEANYGYTF.

This chain connects TRBV28 to TRBJ1-2; the match to TRBD1 covers 8 bases. In germline, CDR1 is MDHEN, CDR2 SYDVKM. This CDR3 has 15 amino acids. J was trimmed by 2 bases and V by 6 bases; bases with no gene match: 8. The CDR3 nucleotides read TGTGCCAGCAGAGGAACAGGGGGGGGCAACTATGGCTACACCTTC. Translating it yields CASRGTGGGNYGYTF.

Concerning this clone: One end of the junction fails to match germline, which may point to a read error. This sample also contains other DNA sequences that code for the same CDR3. The V and J genes are TRBV6-5 and TRBJ1-1; D call uncertain. The CDR3 spans 13 residues. Germline V CDR1 and CDR2: MNHEY, SVGAGI. The CDR3: CASKVLGDTEAFF. In DNA form, the CDR3 reads TGTGCCAGCAAGGTTCTCGGGGATACTGAAGCTTTTTTT.

In this sample, this clone turned up a few times. V is TRBV18 and J is TRBJ2-7; 8 nucleotides line up with TRBD1. The germline gives CDR1 KGHSH, CDR2 LQKENI. V lost 3 bases to trimming and J lost 3 bases; unmatched junction nucleotides: 10. The CDR3 sequence is 16 residues long. CDR3 coding DNA: TGTGCCAGCTCACCTAGAACGGGACAGGTTTACTACGAGCAGTACTTC. Protein sequence: CASSPRTGQVYYEQYF.

This clone was seen a few times. The gene calls are TRBV6-4 and TRBJ2-1, with TRBD2 matching over 8 bases. The V segment lost 9 bases and the J segment 0 bases; nucleotides outside the gene matches: 7. There are 15 residues in the CDR3. Per germline, CDR1 MRHNA and CDR2 SNTAGT. The CDR3 DNA reads TGTGCCAGTGGGTCCGGGGGGGGCTCCTACAATGAGCAGTTCTTC. Amino acid sequence: CASGSGGGSYNEQFF.

The J gene is TRBJ1-2, the V gene TRBV11-2; 9 bases align to TRBD1. With V trimmed by 5 bases and J by 7 bases, 11 bases remained unmatched. The germline gives CDR1 SGHAT, CDR2 FQNNGV. The CDR3 runs to 15 residues. The CDR3 sequence: CASSPNRDRVIGYTF. CDR3 in DNA: TGTGCCAGCAGCCCCAATCGGGACAGGGTTATTGGCTACACCTTC.

The chain carries TRBV28 and TRBJ2-6, with D possibly matching TRBD1 (6 bases). This CDR3 is 16 amino acids long. V was trimmed by 3 bases and J by 2 bases, leaving 11 bases between them. The germline V gene has CDR1 MDHEN and CDR2 SYDVKM. As DNA, the CDR3 is TGTGCCAGCAGTTTGACAGGTCTGACTGGGGCCAACGTCCTGACTTTC. Protein: CASSLTGLTGANVLTF.

This clone appeared a single time. This chain uses TRBV4-2 with TRBJ2-1, with TRBD1 identical over 12 bases. Germline V lookup: CDR1 LGHNA, CDR2 YNFKEQ. The CDR3 is made up of 15 amino acids. V gave up 1 base and J gave up 13 bases; unmatched junction bases: 8. The CDR3 region is CASSQAGTGGFVQFF. As DNA, the CDR3 is TGTGCCAGCAGCCAAGCCGGGACAGGGGGCTTTGTTCAGTTCTTC.

For the CDR3, the DNA is TGTGCCAGCAGCGATAGCGGCTTGAACACCGGGGAGCTGTTTTTT. It specifies CASSDSGLNTGELFF. This rearrangement joins TRBV7-9 to TRBJ2-2; TRBD2 is a possible D gene (6 bases). The CDR3 is 15 amino acids. V lost 5 bases and J lost 1, with 11 bases in between. Germline V CDR1 and CDR2: SEHNR, FQNEAQ (reference sequence).

This chain joins TRBV28 and TRBJ2-5; the match to TRBD2 covers 7 bases. This CDR3 is built from 16 residues. J lost 4 bases, V lost 5 bases, and 13 bases had no gene match. CDR1 MDHEN and CDR2 SYDVKM come from the germline V gene. The CDR3 loop reads CASSPLGGSGGETQYF. The CDR3 DNA follows: TGTGCCAGCAGTCCCCTGGGCGGGAGTGGGGGAGAGACCCAGTACTTC.

V usage is TRBV6-1 and J usage is TRBJ2-3, with D possibly TRBD1 on 6 matching bases. V was trimmed by 1 base and J by 6 bases, leaving 11 bases between them. Germline CDR1 and CDR2: MNHNS and SASEGT. The length of the CDR3 is 14 residues. CDR3 loop: CASSEVGAPDTQYF. Here the CDR3 DNA reads TGTGCCAGCAGTGAAGTGGGGGCCCCGGATACGCAGTATTTT.

This chain joins TRBV11-3 and TRBJ2-2; TRBD2 aligns across 14 bases. The germline V gene has CDR1 SGHNT and CDR2 YENEEA. The V and J ends lost 1 base and 1 base, in that order; junction bases with no gene match: 8. This CDR3 comprises 20 residues. CDR3 nucleotide sequence: TGTGCCAGCAGCTTAGGGCCGGGACTAGCGGGGGAGAAGAACACCGGGGAGCTGTTTTTT. Its protein product is CASSLGPGLAGEKNTGELFF.

The V gene is TRBV4-3, the J gene TRBJ2-7, with 9 bases that match TRBD2. The CDR3 spans 15 residues. CDR1 is LGHNA and CDR2 is YSLEER in the germline V gene. With 1 base clipped from V and 0 bases from J, the junction kept 1 base outside the gene matches. The CDR3 here is CASSQGLAVSYEQYF. The DNA of the CDR3 is TGCGCCAGCAGCCAAGGACTAGCGGTCTCCTACGAGCAGTACTTC.

V usage is TRBV5-6 and J usage is TRBJ2-1, with a tentative D call TRBD2 (6 bases). V gave up 2 bases and J gave up 2 bases, with 8 bases separating them. This CDR3 has 14 amino acids. CDR1 is SGHDT and CDR2 is YYEEEE in the germline V gene. The CDR3 DNA is TGTGCCAGCAGCTTCCGGACTACCTACAATGAGCAGTTCTTC. Translating it yields CASSFRTTYNEQFF.

This clone occurred a few times. The chain links TRBV27 to TRBJ2-7, with 10 nucleotides matching TRBD1. The CDR3 totals 15 residues. CDR1 and CDR2 (germline): MNHEY, SMNVEV (reference sequence). V shed 1 base, J shed 5 bases, and the junction held 5 bases outside the gene matches. CDR3 sequence (DNA): TGTGCCAGCAGTTTATATCGGACAGGGGGAAACGAGCAGTACTTC. Translating gives CASSLYRTGGNEQYF.

Here the CDR3 DNA reads TGTGCCAGCAGTGCCACCGGGGGTTCTGGAAACACCATATATTTT. It is translated as CASSATGGSGNTIYF. J is TRBJ1-3 and V is TRBV9; weak D call: TRBD1 (5 bases). Germline CDR1 reads SGDLS; CDR2 reads YYNGEE. V was cut by 5 bases and J by 1 base, with 13 bases left in between. The CDR3 has 15 amino acids.

The V gene is TRBV5-4, the J gene TRBJ2-3, with 10 bases matching TRBD2. The CDR3 is made up of 19 amino acids. The trim removed 5 bases at V and 5 bases at J, leaving 20 bases unmatched. CDR1 is SGHNT, CDR2 YYREEE, per germline (reference sequence). This CDR3 is CASSAPTTSSGGAKDTQYF. For the CDR3, the DNA is TGTGCCAGCAGTGCACCCACAACCTCAAGCGGGGGGGCCAAAGATACGCAGTATTTT.

The chain is built from TRBV28 and TRBJ2-1; 8 bases line up with TRBD2. CDR3 length equals 17 residues. CDR1 and CDR2 from the germline V gene are MDHEN and SYDVKM. The ends lost 4 bases at V and 5 bases at J; junction bases unmatched: 13. The DNA for the CDR3 is TGTGCCAGCAGTTCGCCGCGGACTAGCTGGGGGGACAATGAGCAGTTCTTC. Its translation: CASSSPRTSWGDNEQFF.

The J gene is TRBJ1-1, the V gene TRBV27; 10 nucleotides align to TRBD1. The length of the CDR3 is 13 residues. Unmatched junction bases numbered 4, after V lost 6 bases and J lost 6 bases. The germline CDR1 and CDR2 sequences are MNHEY and SMNVEV (reference sequence). The CDR3 reads CASSLGQGAEAFF. Here the CDR3 DNA reads TGTGCCAGCAGCCTCGGACAGGGGGCTGAAGCTTTCTTT.

This chain connects TRBV7-2 to TRBJ2-2; 11 positions agree with TRBD2. The V segment lost 3 bases and the J segment 3 bases; nucleotides outside the gene matches: 12. Per germline, CDR1 SGHTA and CDR2 FQGNSA. The CDR3 contains 19 residues. The CDR3 nucleotides are TGTGCCAGCAGCTTTACCCCCGAACCACTAGCGGGAGACACCGGGGAGCTGTTTTTT. Translation gives CASSFTPEPLAGDTGELFF.

The chain joins TRBV7-8 to TRBJ2-7; D possibly corresponds to TRBD2 (6 bases). Germline CDR1 SGHVS, CDR2 FQNEAQ. The V end was cut by 3 bases, the J end by 2 bases, with 17 bases between. The CDR3 has 16 amino acids. CDR3 in amino acids: CASSFLGGTVTYEQYF. In DNA form, the CDR3 reads TGTGCCAGCAGCTTCCTAGGAGGGACGGTGACCTACGAGCAGTACTTC.

This clone was recorded only once. This rearrangement joins TRBV7-9 to TRBJ2-7; 10 bases agree with TRBD2. Germline lookup yields CDR1 SEHNR and CDR2 FQNEAQ (reference sequence). The CDR3 contains 17 residues. V dropped 2 bases and J dropped 3; count of bases not matched to a gene: 10. CDR3 DNA: TGTGCCAGCAGCTTAAAAGCCGGGACTAGCGTTATCTACGAGCAGTACTTC. Protein product: CASSLKAGTSVIYEQYF.

The rearrangement uses TRBV6-6 and TRBJ1-1, with 8 bases identical to TRBD1. The CDR3 is 15 amino acids. Germline V gives CDR1 MNHNY, CDR2 SVGAGI (reference sequence). V was pared by 2 bases and J by 4 bases, with 6 bases of the junction left unmatched. CDR3 DNA: TGTGCCAGCAGTTACCCGGGACAGGTCATCACTGAAGCTTTCTTT. Translated: CASSYPGQVITEAFF.

V is TRBV6-1 and J is TRBJ1-2; no clear D. CDR1 and CDR2 from the germline V gene are MNHNS and SASEGT. With 8 bases removed from V and 9 bases from J, the gap between germline ends came to 22 bases. This CDR3 has 14 residues. CDR3 nucleotides: TGTGCCAGCTTATGGAGCGGGATGGGTTGTCGCTACACCTTC. This gives the protein CASLWSGMGCRYTF.